Listed below are T cell receptor beta chains from one sample, sequenced in a study of early T cells in non-severe SARS-CoV-2 infection. TCRdb redid the calling of the 5' RACE reads with MiXCR, one entry per CDR3 protein. The sample consists of 86,000 or so distinct CDR3 sequences, 11% to 15% of them appearing once. Sequenced input: whole blood. The receptor set was obtained from an adult who was a healthcare worker with PCR-confirmed SARS-CoV-2 infection or an uninfected control (not recorded which). Each CDR3 is given with its conserved first and last residue. Each record gives: J gene, D gene, clone size, CDR3 length, V gene, CDR3 protein, CDR3 DNA. D genes are given only for firm matches. Clone size, where shown, is once, few, many, or a class for clones that have expanded.

J gene: TRBJ2-1; D gene: TRBD2; clone size: few; CDR3 length: 16; V gene: TRBV10-3; CDR3 protein: CAISSTSGSSYNEQFF; CDR3 DNA: TGTGCCATCAGTTCGACTAGCGGGAGCTCCTACAATGAGCAGTTCTTC
J gene: TRBJ1-6; D gene: -; clone size: few; CDR3 length: 14; V gene: TRBV29-1; CDR3 protein: CSVSTGTGNSPLHF; CDR3 DNA: TGCAGCGTTTCGACCGGGACGGGAAATTCACCCCTCCACTTT
J gene: TRBJ2-2; D gene: TRBD1; clone size: few; CDR3 length: 16; V gene: TRBV4-1; CDR3 protein: CASSQGQGARTGELFF; CDR3 DNA: TGCGCCAGCAGCCAAGGGCAGGGGGCGCGAACCGGGGAGCTGTTTTTT
J gene: TRBJ2-1; D gene: TRBD2; clone size: -; CDR3 length: 19; V gene: TRBV20-1; CDR3 protein: CSAFRKRKTSGTSYNEQFF; CDR3 DNA: TGCAGTGCTTTCAGAAAACGGAAGACTAGCGGGACCTCTTACAATGAGCAGTTCTTC
J gene: TRBJ1-2; D gene: -; clone size: many; CDR3 length: 11; V gene: TRBV29-1; CDR3 protein: CSVATPYGYTF; CDR3 DNA: TGCAGCGTTGCCACACCCTATGGCTACACCTTC
J gene: TRBJ1-5; D gene: -; clone size: many; CDR3 length: 14; V gene: TRBV29-1; CDR3 protein: CSVTGGLGNQPQHF; CDR3 DNA: TGCAGCGTTACTGGGGGCTTGGGCAATCAGCCCCAGCATTTT
J gene: TRBJ2-1; D gene: -; clone size: many; CDR3 length: 15; V gene: TRBV7-9; CDR3 protein: CASSPPSPRSDEQFF; CDR3 DNA: TGTGCCAGCAGCCCCCCCTCCCCGAGATCCGATGAGCAGTTCTTC
J gene: TRBJ2-7; D gene: -; clone size: -; CDR3 length: 13; V gene: TRBV7-9; CDR3 protein: CASSLSGLDEQYF; CDR3 DNA: TGTGCCAGCAGCTTATCGGGACTTGACGAGCAGTACTTC
J gene: TRBJ2-1; D gene: TRBD2; clone size: once; CDR3 length: 14; V gene: TRBV29-1; CDR3 protein: CSASGLAAYNEQFF; CDR3 DNA: TGCAGCGCTTCTGGACTAGCGGCCTACAATGAGCAGTTCTTC
J gene: TRBJ2-7; D gene: TRBD1; clone size: few; CDR3 length: 12; V gene: TRBV20-1; CDR3 protein: CSARDRDYEQYF; CDR3 DNA: TGCAGTGCTAGGGACAGGGACTACGAGCAGTACTTC
J gene: TRBJ2-7; D gene: -; clone size: many; CDR3 length: 15; V gene: TRBV27; CDR3 protein: CASSSGQPGAYEQYF; CDR3 DNA: TGTGCCAGCAGTTCCGGACAGCCCGGGGCCTACGAGCAGTACTTC
J gene: TRBJ1-6; D gene: TRBD1; clone size: few; CDR3 length: 15; V gene: TRBV2; CDR3 protein: CASSQGQGARSPLHF; CDR3 DNA: TGTGCCAGCAGTCAGGGACAGGGGGCCAGATCACCCCTCCACTTT
J gene: TRBJ2-2; D gene: -; clone size: many; CDR3 length: 15; V gene: TRBV6-5; CDR3 protein: CASSYDRGSTGELFF; CDR3 DNA: TGTGCCAGCAGCTACGACAGAGGGAGCACCGGGGAGCTGTTTTTT
J gene: TRBJ2-3; D gene: TRBD2; clone size: many; CDR3 length: 16; V gene: TRBV28; CDR3 protein: CASSSWTSGGADTQYF; CDR3 DNA: TGTGCCAGCAGTTCCTGGACTAGCGGGGGGGCAGATACGCAGTATTTT
J gene: TRBJ1-5; D gene: -; clone size: few; CDR3 length: 14; V gene: TRBV3-1; CDR3 protein: CASSSGPHNQPQHF; CDR3 DNA: TGTGCCAGCAGCTCCGGGCCACACAATCAGCCCCAGCATTTT
J gene: TRBJ2-5; D gene: -; clone size: many; CDR3 length: 15; V gene: TRBV21-1; CDR3 protein: CASSKNRGSEETQYF; CDR3 DNA: TGTGCCAGCAGCAAAAACAGGGGAAGTGAAGAGACCCAGTACTTC
J gene: TRBJ2-5; D gene: TRBD2; clone size: -; CDR3 length: 19; V gene: TRBV19; CDR3 protein: CASSIIRTSGSPIEETQYF; CDR3 DNA: TGTGCCAGTAGTATAATCCGGACTAGCGGGAGCCCCATAGAGGAGACCCAGTACTTC
J gene: TRBJ2-1; D gene: -; clone size: -; CDR3 length: 13; V gene: TRBV10-3; CDR3 protein: CAISGTADNEQFF; CDR3 DNA: TGTGCCATCAGTGGAACGGCTGACAATGAGCAGTTCTTC
J gene: TRBJ1-1; D gene: -; clone size: many; CDR3 length: 17; V gene: TRBV7-8; CDR3 protein: CASSPKWVPTPNTEAFF; CDR3 DNA: TGTGCCAGCAGCCCAAAGTGGGTTCCTACCCCAAACACTGAAGCTTTCTTT
J gene: TRBJ1-1; D gene: -; clone size: many; CDR3 length: 13; V gene: TRBV7-3; CDR3 protein: CASSLIQGTEAFF; CDR3 DNA: TGTGCCAGCAGCTTAATTCAAGGGACTGAAGCTTTCTTT
J gene: TRBJ2-6; D gene: -; clone size: many; CDR3 length: 14; V gene: TRBV6-2/TRBV6-3; CDR3 protein: CASSYSSGANVLTF; CDR3 DNA: TGTGCCAGCAGTTACAGCTCTGGGGCCAACGTCCTGACTTTC
J gene: TRBJ1-2; D gene: -; clone size: many; CDR3 length: 12; V gene: TRBV6-5; CDR3 protein: CASMGGDYGYTF; CDR3 DNA: TGTGCCAGTATGGGGGGGGACTATGGCTACACCTTC
J gene: TRBJ1-5; D gene: -; clone size: -; CDR3 length: 17; V gene: TRBV6-6; CDR3 protein: CASSYSRGRGSNQPQHF; CDR3 DNA: TGTGCCAGCAGTTACTCCCGGGGGCGTGGTAGCAATCAGCCCCAGCATTTT
J gene: TRBJ2-1; D gene: TRBD2; clone size: few; CDR3 length: 15; V gene: TRBV29-1; CDR3 protein: CSVEEPGLANNEQFF; CDR3 DNA: TGCAGCGTTGAAGAGCCGGGACTAGCTAACAATGAGCAGTTCTTC
J gene: TRBJ1-1; D gene: -; clone size: -; CDR3 length: 12; V gene: TRBV29-1; CDR3 protein: CSVEGRAGGAFF; CDR3 DNA: TGCAGCGTTGAAGGTCGAGCCGGGGGAGCTTTCTTT
J gene: TRBJ2-7; D gene: -; clone size: many; CDR3 length: 15; V gene: TRBV4-1; CDR3 protein: CASSPETYPNYEQYF; CDR3 DNA: TGCGCCAGCAGCCCTGAGACTTACCCCAACTACGAGCAGTACTTC
J gene: TRBJ2-7; D gene: -; clone size: many; CDR3 length: 15; V gene: TRBV3-1; CDR3 protein: CASSGPRLSSREQYF; CDR3 DNA: TGTGCCAGCAGCGGGCCCCGACTCTCTAGTCGCGAGCAGTACTTC
J gene: TRBJ2-2; D gene: -; clone size: few; CDR3 length: 13; V gene: TRBV6-1; CDR3 protein: CASSEVGRGELFF; CDR3 DNA: TGTGCCAGCAGTGAAGTAGGCCGGGGGGAGCTGTTTTTT
J gene: TRBJ2-7; D gene: TRBD2; clone size: -; CDR3 length: 17; V gene: TRBV10-3; CDR3 protein: CAISSAVGLAVSYEQYF; CDR3 DNA: TGTGCCATCAGTTCTGCTGTCGGACTAGCGGTCTCCTACGAGCAGTACTTC
J gene: TRBJ1-6; D gene: -; clone size: -; CDR3 length: 13; V gene: TRBV7-6; CDR3 protein: CASSLAANSPLHF; CDR3 DNA: TGTGCCAGCAGCTTAGCAGCGAATTCACCCCTCCACTTT
J gene: TRBJ1-2; D gene: -; clone size: many; CDR3 length: 14; V gene: TRBV11-2; CDR3 protein: CASSLVKRPFDYTF; CDR3 DNA: TGTGCCAGCAGCTTAGTGAAACGACCCTTTGACTACACCTTC
J gene: TRBJ1-4; D gene: TRBD1; clone size: -; CDR3 length: 17; V gene: TRBV4-1; CDR3 protein: CASGGQRRVITNEKLFF; CDR3 DNA: TGCGCCAGCGGGGGACAGAGAAGAGTCATAACTAATGAAAAACTGTTTTTT
J gene: TRBJ2-2; D gene: -; clone size: -; CDR3 length: 15; V gene: TRBV2; CDR3 protein: CASRSMALDTGELFF; CDR3 DNA: TGTGCCAGCAGGTCAATGGCGCTTGACACCGGGGAGCTGTTTTTT
J gene: TRBJ2-7; D gene: TRBD2; clone size: -; CDR3 length: 15; V gene: TRBV10-2; CDR3 protein: CATQTRPSGVNEQYF; CDR3 DNA: TGCGCCACCCAGACCCGTCCTAGCGGGGTAAACGAGCAGTACTTC
J gene: TRBJ2-3; D gene: -; clone size: -; CDR3 length: 11; V gene: TRBV3-1; CDR3 protein: CASGRTDTQYF; CDR3 DNA: TGTGCCAGCGGGCGCACAGATACGCAGTATTTT
J gene: TRBJ1-3; D gene: -; clone size: -; CDR3 length: 15; V gene: TRBV20-1; CDR3 protein: CSARDGGLSGNTIYF; CDR3 DNA: TGCAGTGCTAGAGATGGGGGTCTCTCTGGAAACACCATATATTTT
J gene: TRBJ1-2; D gene: TRBD1; clone size: many; CDR3 length: 16; V gene: TRBV7-8; CDR3 protein: CASSLRRTGTSYGYTF; CDR3 DNA: TGTGCCAGCAGCTTACGTCGGACAGGGACCTCCTATGGCTACACCTTC
J gene: TRBJ1-2; D gene: TRBD1; clone size: many; CDR3 length: 13; V gene: TRBV10-3; CDR3 protein: CAISDDRAYGYTF; CDR3 DNA: TGTGCCATCAGTGACGACAGGGCCTATGGCTACACCTTC
J gene: TRBJ1-2; D gene: -; clone size: few; CDR3 length: 14; V gene: TRBV19; CDR3 protein: CASSKAGANYGYTF; CDR3 DNA: TGTGCCAGTAGTAAGGCAGGGGCTAACTATGGCTACACCTTC
J gene: TRBJ1-5; D gene: -; clone size: -; CDR3 length: 14; V gene: TRBV5-6; CDR3 protein: CASSVNFGNQPQHF; CDR3 DNA: TGTGCCAGCAGCGTCAATTTTGGCAATCAGCCCCAGCATTTT
J gene: TRBJ2-7; D gene: -; clone size: few; CDR3 length: 12; V gene: TRBV5-5; CDR3 protein: CASSPSLSAQYF; CDR3 DNA: TGTGCCAGCAGCCCCTCTCTGTCAGCGCAGTACTTC
J gene: TRBJ1-6; D gene: -; clone size: many; CDR3 length: 15; V gene: TRBV6-1; CDR3 protein: CASSPTRQPNSPLHF; CDR3 DNA: TGTGCCAGCAGCCCTACCCGACAGCCTAATTCACCCCTCCACTTT
J gene: TRBJ1-1; D gene: -; clone size: many; CDR3 length: 16; V gene: TRBV21-1; CDR3 protein: CASSKMSAPSNTEAFF; CDR3 DNA: TGTGCCAGCAGCAAGATGTCGGCTCCTTCGAACACTGAAGCTTTCTTT
J gene: TRBJ2-1; D gene: -; clone size: few; CDR3 length: 15; V gene: TRBV2; CDR3 protein: CASSLVVSYYNEQFF; CDR3 DNA: TGTGCCAGCAGTCTCGTAGTTAGCTATTACAATGAGCAGTTCTTC
J gene: TRBJ2-2; D gene: TRBD1; clone size: few; CDR3 length: 14; V gene: TRBV6-5; CDR3 protein: CASSLDRGNGELFF; CDR3 DNA: TGTGCCAGCAGCCTAGACAGGGGTAACGGGGAGCTGTTTTTT
J gene: TRBJ1-3; D gene: -; clone size: few; CDR3 length: 14; V gene: TRBV7-9; CDR3 protein: CASSPTKTLDTIYF; CDR3 DNA: TGTGCCAGCAGCCCGACTAAGACGCTAGACACCATATATTTT
J gene: TRBJ1-4; D gene: TRBD1; clone size: -; CDR3 length: 12; V gene: TRBV4-1; CDR3 protein: CASSQQGQGEVF; CDR3 DNA: TGCGCCAGCAGCCAACAGGGACAGGGGGAAGTTTTT
J gene: TRBJ1-5; D gene: -; clone size: -; CDR3 length: 15; V gene: TRBV6-2/TRBV6-3; CDR3 protein: CASSYSNGRYQPQHF; CDR3 DNA: TGTGCCAGCAGTTACTCGAACGGGCGGTATCAGCCCCAGCATTTT
J gene: TRBJ2-2; D gene: -; clone size: -; CDR3 length: 15; V gene: TRBV7-9; CDR3 protein: CASSRQTGCAGELFF; CDR3 DNA: TGTGCCAGCAGCCGTCAAACAGGTTGCGCCGGGGAGCTGTTTTTT
J gene: TRBJ1-4; D gene: -; clone size: many; CDR3 length: 13; V gene: TRBV7-9; CDR3 protein: CASSPPWGEKLFF; CDR3 DNA: TGTGCCAGCAGCCCCCCTTGGGGGGAAAAACTGTTTTTT
J gene: TRBJ1-5; D gene: -; clone size: few; CDR3 length: 15; V gene: TRBV19; CDR3 protein: CASSTTGRGNQPQHF; CDR3 DNA: TGTGCCAGTAGTACAACAGGGAGGGGCAATCAGCCCCAGCATTTT